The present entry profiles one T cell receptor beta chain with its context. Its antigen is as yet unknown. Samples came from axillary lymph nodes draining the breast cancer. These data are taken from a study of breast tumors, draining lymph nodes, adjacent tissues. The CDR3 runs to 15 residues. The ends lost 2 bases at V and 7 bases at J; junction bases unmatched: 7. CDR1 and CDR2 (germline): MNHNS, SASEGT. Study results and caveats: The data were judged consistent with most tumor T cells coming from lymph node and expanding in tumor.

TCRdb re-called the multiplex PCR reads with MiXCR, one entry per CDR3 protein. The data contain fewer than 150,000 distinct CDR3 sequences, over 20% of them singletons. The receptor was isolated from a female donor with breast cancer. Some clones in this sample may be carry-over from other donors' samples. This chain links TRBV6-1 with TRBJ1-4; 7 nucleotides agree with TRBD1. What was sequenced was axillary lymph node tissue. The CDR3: CASSETQNRGEKLFF. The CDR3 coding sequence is TGTGCCAGCAGTGAAACTCAAAACAGGGGTGAAAAACTGTTTTTT.